The source of this T cell receptor beta chain is a study of beta chain features in type 1 diabetes. The study, taken as a whole, reports: Fewer junction insertions and more nucleotide deletions appeared in type 1 diabetes patients. In cDNA sequencing, cells with high TCR expression could be over-represented. TCRB CDR3 length was moderately but significantly reduced in all four CD4+ subsets of Type 1 diabetes patients.

Note on this clone: The antigen is not known. One junction end disagrees with the germline gene, perhaps due to a read error.

A sort by CD45RO/CCR7/CD25/CD127/CD95/CD27 yielded CD4+ naive, central memory, regulatory and stem cell-like memory cells. Purity exceeded 98% in all sorted populations. All of the isolated RNA was reverse transcribed, so expressed TCRB transcripts were sequenced. Sequencing used immunoSEQ multiplex PCR; TCRdb keeps in-frame clones, though not all of them. The sample yields 640,000 or so clones, about 14% seen once. This CDR3 comprises 14 residues. CDR1 and CDR2 from the germline V gene are SSHAT and FNYEAQ (reference sequence). The TCR was taken from a man between 18 and 35 years old with type 1 diabetes. This chain links TRBV7-7 with TRBJ2-2, with a tentative D call TRBD1 (5 bases). The sequenced sample was naive CD4+ T cells from blood. DNA for the CDR3: TGTGCTAGCAGCCTGAGACAGATTACCGGGGAGCTGTTTTTT. Its protein product is CASSLRQITGELFF.